These 12 T cell receptor beta chains were all obtained from the same sample, sequenced in a study of cytomegalovirus exposure and HLA in healthy donors (dated by TCRdb to the late 2010s). Library generation was performed with the immunoSEQ multiplex PCR assay. For the multiplex PCR, a mixture combining 60 forward primers for TCR Vbeta segments and 13 reverse primers for TCR Jbeta segments was used. Not all clones reach the TCRdb copy of this immuneACCESS table, which keeps in-frame sequences only. Checked studies attribute under half of the gap to unresolved V genes and leave the rest unexplained. This sample is represented by about 75,000 clones; 80% to 90% of them were singletons. Jointly, the top ten make up 15% to 20% of the sample. Sequenced: PBMCs. All receptors come from a man in his 70s in good health and CMV-seropositive.

The chain carries TRBV29-1 and TRBJ1-1; a weak D match, TRBD1 (5 bases). The CDR3 is made up of 14 amino acids. Germline V lookup: CDR1 SQVTM, CDR2 ANQGSEA. Trimming pared 7 bases from V and 4 bases from J, leaving 19 bases between. The CDR3 coding sequence is TGCAGCGCCGAAGGGCAGGGAATGGGCACTGAAGCTTTCTTT. Its protein is CSAEGQGMGTEAFF. Variable domain in full (rest from reference TRBV29-1 and TRBJ1-1): SAVISQKPSRDICQRGTSLTIQCQVDSQVTMMFWYRQQPGQSLTLIATANQGSEATYESGFVIDKFPISRPNLTFSTLTVSNMSPEDSSIYLCSAEGQGMGTEAFFGQGTRLTVV.

The chain joins TRBV18 to TRBJ1-1; a weak D match, TRBD1 (6 bases). The CDR3 length is 14 residues. The germline V gene has CDR1 KGHSH and CDR2 LQKENI. V lost 3 bases, J lost 1 base, and 9 bases lay in between. This CDR3 reads CASSPGQKNTEAFF. The DNA of the CDR3 is TGTGCCAGCTCACCTGGACAGAAGAACACTGAAGCTTTCTTT.

The chain has TRBV5-1 and TRBJ2-7; possible D gene TRBD1, 6 bases. Trimming removed 4 bases from V and 0 bases from J, with 11 bases in between. Germline V CDR1 and CDR2: SGHRS, YFSETQ. This CDR3 is 14 amino acids long. The CDR3 DNA reads as TGCGCCAGCAGCGGGGGCTTCAGCTCCTACGAGCAGTACTTC. The encoded protein is CASSGGFSSYEQYF.

V gene TRBV10-1 combines with J gene TRBJ2-3; perhaps TRBD1 as D (5 bases). CDR3 length equals 14 residues. V dropped 5 bases and J dropped 9 bases, with 18 bases sitting between them. Germline values: CDR1 WNHNN, CDR2 SYGVQD (reference sequence). CDR3 nucleotides: TGCGCCAGCAGTACACAGGCCCCTGCTGGGACGCAGTATTTT. Translating it yields CASSTQAPAGTQYF.

The chain employs TRBV5-6 and TRBJ2-7; 7 bases are shared with TRBD1. Looked up from germline, CDR1 is SGHDT and CDR2 is YYEEEE. V lost 4 bases, J lost 4 bases, and 5 bases stayed unmatched. This CDR3 is 13 amino acids long. The CDR3 loop is CASSPGQVYEQYF. CDR3 DNA: TGTGCCAGCAGCCCCGGACAGGTATACGAGCAGTACTTC. Based on the CDR3 plus reference TRBV5-6 and TRBJ2-7, the full variable domain is DAGVTQSPTHLIKTRGQQVTLRCSPKSGHDTVSWYQQALGQGPQFIFQYYEEEERQRGNFPDRFSGHQFPNYSSELNVNALLLGDSALYLCASSPGQVYEQYFGPGTRLTVT.

This chain connects TRBV6-5 to TRBJ2-2, with 7 bases fitting TRBD1. The junction had 10 bases not matched to a gene; V was cut back by 10 bases and J by 5 bases. Germline CDR1 is MNHEY and CDR2 is SVGAGI. CDR3 length equals 14 residues. The CDR3 sequence: CATQSDRFTGELFF. DNA of the CDR3: TGTGCCACCCAATCGGACAGGTTTACCGGGGAGCTGTTTTTT.

The chain links TRBV7-2 to TRBJ1-4; D call uncertain. V gave up 1 base and J gave up 0 bases, with 6 bases separating them. This CDR3 region has 15 residues. Germline CDR1 and CDR2: SGHTA and FQGNSA. The CDR3, as DNA: TGTGCCAGCAGCTTAGGGAGAACAACTAATGAAAAACTGTTTTTT. Amino acids: CASSLGRTTNEKLFF. The whole variable domain, remainder taken from reference TRBV7-2 and TRBJ1-4, is GAGVSQSPSNKVTEKGKDVELRCDPISGHTALYWYRQSLGQGLEFLIYFQGNSAPDKSGLPSDRFSAERTGGSVSTLTIQRTQQEDSAVYLCASSLGRTTNEKLFFGSGTQLSVL.

The chain recombines TRBV11-2 with TRBJ1-3; TRBD1 aligns across 8 bases. There are 16 residues in the CDR3. The trim removed 4 bases at V and 0 bases at J, leaving 5 bases unmatched. Per germline, CDR1 SGHAT and CDR2 FQNNGV. The CDR3 loop is CASSSIDRGSGNTIYF. The CDR3 DNA follows: TGTGCCAGCAGCTCGATAGACAGGGGCTCTGGAAACACCATATATTTT.

The chain recombines TRBV7-2 with TRBJ1-5, with D possibly matching TRBD1 (6 bases). This CDR3 region has 13 residues. The V end was cut by 4 bases, the J end by 3 bases, with 7 bases between. Germline V gene data show CDR1 as SGHTA and CDR2 as FQGNSA. CDR3 in amino acids: CASSYRVNQPQHF. CDR3 DNA sequence: TGTGCCAGCAGCTACAGGGTCAATCAGCCCCAGCATTTT.

The chain employs TRBV10-1 and TRBJ2-3; 8 nucleotides align to TRBD1. In germline, CDR1 is WNHNN, CDR2 SYGVQD (reference sequence). V shed 0 bases, J shed 2 bases, and the junction held 4 bases outside the gene matches. The CDR3 consists of 16 residues. The CDR3 sequence: CASSESTGAPTDTQYF. DNA for the CDR3: TGCGCCAGCAGTGAGTCGACAGGGGCCCCCACAGATACGCAGTATTTT.

This clone was found once. V usage is TRBV7-6 and J usage is TRBJ1-1; 9 bases agree with TRBD1. V lost 4 bases, J lost 4 bases, and 7 bases stayed unmatched. CDR1 SGHVS and CDR2 FNYEAQ come from the germline V gene. The length of the CDR3 is 15 residues. The CDR3 DNA follows: TGTGCCAGCAGCTCGGGACAGGGAGGGACCACTGAAGCTTTCTTT. This codes for CASSSGQGGTTEAFF.

The J gene is TRBJ2-7, the V gene TRBV6-5; TRBD1 matches at 7 bases. The length of the CDR3 is 13 residues. V dropped 2 bases and J dropped 6; count of bases not matched to a gene: 4. The germline V gene encodes CDR1 MNHEY and CDR2 SVGAGI. The CDR3 protein is CASSYDREFEQYF. The CDR3 coding sequence is TGTGCCAGCAGTTACGACAGGGAATTCGAGCAGTACTTC.